The entry below describes one T cell receptor beta chain. Reverse transcribed after extraction, RNA yielded cDNA as the sequencing template. Here immunoSEQ multiplex PCR was the method, and the copy in TCRdb shows in-frame clones only, minus some. This sample has around 120,000 clones; 53% occur once, and the top ten carry approximately 0.5%. This CDR3 is 16 amino acids long. V shed 8 bases, J shed 0 bases, and the junction held 8 bases outside the gene matches. Germline V gives CDR1 SQVTM, CDR2 ANQGSEA. This sample was included in a study of CD8+ T cells in alopecia areata. Study in general: Those treated were given oral tofacitinib at 5 to 10 mg twice daily. The percentage of affected scalp area served as the score of severity for treated patients.

Treatment noted: oral pan-JAK inhibitor, 5-10 mg twice daily. Peripheral blood and lesional scalp punch biopsies came from alopecia areata patients. Sequences were derived from CD4+ T cells sorted from blood, sampled at week 4, from a patient treated with tofacitinib. This receptor was identified in a human donor with alopecia areata. The chain employs TRBV29-1 and TRBJ2-1, with TRBD1 matching 12 bases. CDR3 DNA: TGCAGCATCCCGGGGACAGGGGGCAGCTCCTACAATGAGCAGTTCTTC. Residues: CSIPGTGGSSYNEQFF.